One sample yielded the 5 T cell receptor beta chains listed below, sequenced in a study of blood T cell repertoires in COVID-19. Generated by immunoSEQ multiplex PCR, the TCRdb table keeps only in-frame clones and is missing some. Among about 35,000 clones, 82% were seen once, and the ten largest hold approximately 40%. Sequenced: peripheral blood. All receptors come from a man older than 75 with active or convalescent COVID-19.

V is TRBV27 and J is TRBJ2-2; 16 positions agree with TRBD2. Per germline, CDR1 MNHEY and CDR2 SMNVEV (reference sequence). V lost 9 bases to trimming and J lost 4 bases; unmatched junction nucleotides: 8. This CDR3 spans 17 amino acids. CDR3 nucleotides: TGTGCCAGTTCGGGACTAGCGGGAGGGCCGAGCACCGGGGAGCTGTTTTTT. It yields the protein CASSGLAGGPSTGELFF.

The V and J genes are TRBV2 and TRBJ2-2, with D maybe TRBD1 (6 bases). The CDR3 spans 12 residues. Trimming took off 11 bases at V and 1 base at J, with 8 bases between the two ends. CDR1 is SNHLY, CDR2 FYNNEI, per germline. The CDR3 loop reads CAGGQNTGELFF. CDR3 nucleotide sequence: TGTGCCGGGGGACAGAACACCGGGGAGCTGTTTTTT.

The rearrangement joins TRBV7-9 to TRBJ2-2, with TRBD1 matching 10 bases. The germline CDR1 and CDR2 sequences are SEHNR and FQNEAQ (reference sequence). After removal of 5 bases from V and 0 bases from J, the junction contained 3 bases not matched to a gene. The CDR3 loop spans 16 amino acids. DNA of the CDR3: TGTGCCAGCAGCATGGACAGGGGGGCGAACACCGGGGAGCTGTTTTTT. Its protein is CASSMDRGANTGELFF.

V and J are TRBV20-1 and TRBJ2-4; TRBD1 matches at 8 bases. The CDR3 loop spans 14 amino acids. Germline trimming cut 3 bases from V and 7 bases from J; bases unmatched to any gene: 8. CDR1 is DFQATT, CDR2 SNEGSKA, per germline (reference sequence). CDR3 sequence (DNA): TGCAGTGCTAGTCAGGGGGCAACAGGGAACATTCAGTACTTC. This codes for CSASQGATGNIQYF.

This chain joins TRBV21-1 and TRBJ2-1; TRBD1 was called by the table and not checked on the DNA. TRBV21-1 is listed as a pseudogene. This CDR3 region has 14 residues. The CDR3 is CASSKEVSSTEQFF. For the CDR3, the DNA is TGTGCCAGCAGCAAAGAAGTCAGTTCCACTGAGCAGTTCTTC.